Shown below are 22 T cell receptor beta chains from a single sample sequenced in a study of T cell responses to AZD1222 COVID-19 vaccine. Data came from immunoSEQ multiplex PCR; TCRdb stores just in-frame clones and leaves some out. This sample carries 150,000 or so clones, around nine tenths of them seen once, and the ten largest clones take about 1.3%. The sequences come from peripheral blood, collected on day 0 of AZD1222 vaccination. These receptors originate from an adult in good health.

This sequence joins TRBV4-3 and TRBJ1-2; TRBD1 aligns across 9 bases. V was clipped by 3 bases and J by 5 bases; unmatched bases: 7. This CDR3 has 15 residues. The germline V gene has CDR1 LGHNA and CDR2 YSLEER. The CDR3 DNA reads TGCGCCAGCAGCCAGAACTACAGGGGGCGGTATGGCTACACCTTC. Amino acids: CASSQNYRGRYGYTF.

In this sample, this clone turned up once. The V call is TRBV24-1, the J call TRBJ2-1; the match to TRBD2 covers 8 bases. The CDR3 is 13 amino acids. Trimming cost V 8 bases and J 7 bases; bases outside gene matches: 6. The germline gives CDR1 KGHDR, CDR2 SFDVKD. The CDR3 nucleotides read TGTGCCACCAACGGGGGGGGGCGAAATGAGCAGTTCTTC. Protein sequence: CATNGGGRNEQFF.

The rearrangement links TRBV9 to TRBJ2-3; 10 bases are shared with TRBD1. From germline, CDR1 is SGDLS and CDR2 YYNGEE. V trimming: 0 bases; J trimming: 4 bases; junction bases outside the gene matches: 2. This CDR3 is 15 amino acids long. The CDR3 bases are TGTGCCAGCAGCGTAGGGGGGACAGGGGCAGATACGCAGTATTTT. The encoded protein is CASSVGGTGADTQYF.

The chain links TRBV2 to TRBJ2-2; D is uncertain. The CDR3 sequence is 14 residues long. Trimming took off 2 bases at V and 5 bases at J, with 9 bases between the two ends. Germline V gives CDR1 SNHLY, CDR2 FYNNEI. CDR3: CASSEPGSTGELFF. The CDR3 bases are TGTGCCAGCAGTGAACCGGGTTCGACCGGGGAGCTGTTTTTT.

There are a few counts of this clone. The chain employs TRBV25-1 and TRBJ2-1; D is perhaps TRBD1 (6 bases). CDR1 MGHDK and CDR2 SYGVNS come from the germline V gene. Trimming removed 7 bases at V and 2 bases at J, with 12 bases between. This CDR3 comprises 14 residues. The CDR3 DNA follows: TGTGCCAGCAATTGGGGACATACCTACAATGAGCAGTTCTTC. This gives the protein CASNWGHTYNEQFF.

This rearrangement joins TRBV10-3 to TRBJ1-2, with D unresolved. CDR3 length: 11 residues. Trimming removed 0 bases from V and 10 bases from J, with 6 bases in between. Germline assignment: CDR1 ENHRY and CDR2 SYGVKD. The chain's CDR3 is CAISESNDYTF. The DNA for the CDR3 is TGTGCCATCAGTGAGTCGAATGACTACACCTTC.

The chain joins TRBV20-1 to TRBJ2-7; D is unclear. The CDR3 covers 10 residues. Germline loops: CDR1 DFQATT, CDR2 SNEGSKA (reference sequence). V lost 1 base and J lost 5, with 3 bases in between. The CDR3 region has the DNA TGCAGTGCTAGAGCGGACGAGCAGTACTTC. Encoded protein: CSARADEQYF.

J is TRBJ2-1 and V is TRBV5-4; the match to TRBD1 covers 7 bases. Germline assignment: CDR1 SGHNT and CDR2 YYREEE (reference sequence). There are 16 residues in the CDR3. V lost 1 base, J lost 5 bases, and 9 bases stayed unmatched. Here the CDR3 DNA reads TGTGCCAGCAGCTTGTGGTTAGGGGGCCCTAACAATGAGCAGTTCTTC. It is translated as CASSLWLGGPNNEQFF.

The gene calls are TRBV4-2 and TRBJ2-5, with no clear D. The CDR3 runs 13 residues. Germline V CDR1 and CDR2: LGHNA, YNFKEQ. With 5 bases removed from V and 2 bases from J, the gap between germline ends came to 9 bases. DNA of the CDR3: TGTGCCAGCAGCGCGGTGAATCAAGAGACCCAGTACTTC. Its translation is CASSAVNQETQYF.

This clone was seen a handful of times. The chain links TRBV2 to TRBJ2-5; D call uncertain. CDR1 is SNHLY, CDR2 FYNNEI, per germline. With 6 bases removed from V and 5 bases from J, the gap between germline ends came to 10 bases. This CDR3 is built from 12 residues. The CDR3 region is CASSIIRETQYF. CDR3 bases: TGTGCCAGCAGCATCATTCGGGAGACCCAGTACTTC. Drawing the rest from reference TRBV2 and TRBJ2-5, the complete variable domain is EPEVTQTPSHQVTQMGQEVILRCVPISNHLYFYWYRQILGQKVEFLVSFYNNEISEKSEIFDDQFSVERPDGSNFTLKIRSTKLEDSAMYFCASSIIRETQYFGPGTRLLVL.

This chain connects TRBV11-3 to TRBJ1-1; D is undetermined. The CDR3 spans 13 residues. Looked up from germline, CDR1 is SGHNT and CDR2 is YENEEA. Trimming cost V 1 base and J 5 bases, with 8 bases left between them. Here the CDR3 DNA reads TGTGCCAGCAGCTTAGCCCAGGAGACTGAAGCTTTCTTT. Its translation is CASSLAQETEAFF.

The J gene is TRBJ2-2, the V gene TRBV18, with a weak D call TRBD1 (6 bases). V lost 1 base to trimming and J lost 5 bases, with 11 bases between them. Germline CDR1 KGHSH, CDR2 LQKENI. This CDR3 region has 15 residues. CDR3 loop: CASSPLSRGTGELFF. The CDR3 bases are TGTGCCAGCTCACCACTAAGCAGGGGTACCGGGGAGCTGTTTTTT.

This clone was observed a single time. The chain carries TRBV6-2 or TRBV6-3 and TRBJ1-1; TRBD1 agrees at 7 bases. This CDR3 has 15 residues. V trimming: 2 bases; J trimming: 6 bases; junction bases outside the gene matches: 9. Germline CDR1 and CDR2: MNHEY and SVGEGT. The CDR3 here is CASSYVTQGGPEAFF. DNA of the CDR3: TGTGCCAGCAGTTACGTGACGCAGGGGGGACCTGAAGCTTTCTTT.

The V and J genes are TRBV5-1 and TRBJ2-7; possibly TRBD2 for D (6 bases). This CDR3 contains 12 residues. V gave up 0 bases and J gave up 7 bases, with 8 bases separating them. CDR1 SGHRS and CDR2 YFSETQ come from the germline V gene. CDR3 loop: CASSLGRGEQYF. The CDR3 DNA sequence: TGCGCCAGCAGCTTGGGGCGGGGAGAGCAGTACTTC.

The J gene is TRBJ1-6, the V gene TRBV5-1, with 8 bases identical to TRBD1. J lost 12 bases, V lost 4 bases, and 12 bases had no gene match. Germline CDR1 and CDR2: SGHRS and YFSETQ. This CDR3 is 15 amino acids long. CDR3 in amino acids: CASSMDPGQDEPLHF. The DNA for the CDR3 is TGCGCCAGCAGCATGGATCCGGGACAGGACGAACCCCTCCACTTT.

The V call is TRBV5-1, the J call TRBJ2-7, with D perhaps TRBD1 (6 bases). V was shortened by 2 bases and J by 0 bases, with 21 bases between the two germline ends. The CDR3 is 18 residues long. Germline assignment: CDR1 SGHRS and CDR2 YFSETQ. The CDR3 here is CASSFGTMGALDSYEQYF. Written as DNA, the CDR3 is TGCGCCAGCAGCTTCGGGACCATGGGGGCCCTAGACTCCTACGAGCAGTACTTC. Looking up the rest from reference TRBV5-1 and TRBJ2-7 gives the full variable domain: KAGVTQTPRYLIKTRGQQVTLSCSPISGHRSVSWYQQTPGQGLQFLFEYFSETQRNKGNFPGRFSGRQFSNSRSEMNVSTLELGDSALYLCASSFGTMGALDSYEQYFGPGTRLTVT.

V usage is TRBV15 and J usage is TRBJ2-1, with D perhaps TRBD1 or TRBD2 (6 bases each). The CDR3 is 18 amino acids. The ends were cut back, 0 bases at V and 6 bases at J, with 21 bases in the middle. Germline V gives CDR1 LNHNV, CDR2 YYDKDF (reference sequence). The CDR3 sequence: CATSRDRRRGTFSNEQFF. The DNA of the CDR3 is TGTGCCACCAGCAGAGATCGACGGAGGGGGACCTTTTCCAATGAGCAGTTCTTC.

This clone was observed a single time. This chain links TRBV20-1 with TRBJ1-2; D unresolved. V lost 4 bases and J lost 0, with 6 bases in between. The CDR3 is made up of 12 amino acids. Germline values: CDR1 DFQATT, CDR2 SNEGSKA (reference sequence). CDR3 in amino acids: CSAIEANYGYTF. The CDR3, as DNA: TGCAGTGCTATTGAAGCTAACTATGGCTACACCTTC.

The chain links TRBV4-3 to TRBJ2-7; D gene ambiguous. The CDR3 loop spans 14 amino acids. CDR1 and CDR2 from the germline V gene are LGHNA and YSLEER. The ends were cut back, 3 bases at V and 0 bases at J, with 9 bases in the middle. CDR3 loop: CASSHQWSSYEQYF. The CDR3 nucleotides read TGCGCCAGCAGCCATCAATGGAGCTCCTACGAGCAGTACTTC.

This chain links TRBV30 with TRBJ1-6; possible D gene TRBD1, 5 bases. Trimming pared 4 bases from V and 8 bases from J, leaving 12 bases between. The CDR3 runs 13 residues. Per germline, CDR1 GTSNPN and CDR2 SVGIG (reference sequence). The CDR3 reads CAWTGMGDSPLHF. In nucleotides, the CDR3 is TGTGCCTGGACAGGGATGGGAGATTCACCCCTCCACTTT. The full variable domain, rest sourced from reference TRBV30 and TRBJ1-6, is SQTIHQWPATLVQPVGSPLSLECTVEGTSNPNLYWYRQAAGRGLQLLFYSVGIGQISSEVPQNLSASRPQDRQFILSSKKLLLSDSGFYLCAWTGMGDSPLHFGNGTRLTVT.

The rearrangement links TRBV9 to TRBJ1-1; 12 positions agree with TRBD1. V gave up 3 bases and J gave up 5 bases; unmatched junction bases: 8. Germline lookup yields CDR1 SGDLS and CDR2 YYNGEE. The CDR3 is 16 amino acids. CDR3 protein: CASSEGTGGERTEAFF. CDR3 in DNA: TGTGCCAGCAGCGAGGGGACAGGGGGCGAGAGGACTGAAGCTTTCTTT.

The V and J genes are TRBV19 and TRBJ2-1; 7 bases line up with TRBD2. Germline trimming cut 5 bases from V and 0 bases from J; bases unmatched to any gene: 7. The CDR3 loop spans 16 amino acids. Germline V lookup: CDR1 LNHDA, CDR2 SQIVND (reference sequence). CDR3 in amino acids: CASSPIAGRSYNEQFF. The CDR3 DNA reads TGTGCCAGTAGTCCAATAGCGGGCCGCTCCTACAATGAGCAGTTCTTC.